This T cell receptor beta chain stems from a study of blood T cell repertoires in COVID-19 (dated by TCRdb to about 2020). About the full investigation: Samples covering the acute and convalescent phases of COVID-19 were provided by collaborators in the United States, Italy and Spain. The prospective study material was composed of cDNA or gDNA derived from T cells, B-cell-depleted T cells, or PBMCs. A freely available public database, intended as a resource for researchers studying the immune response to SARS-CoV-2, is where the repertoires were released. Sample metadata almost always included a de-identified subject ID, COVID-19 status, age in years and sex. Where available, HLA class I and class II types were obtained from metadata supplied by the sample provider rather than from assay-based typing. Samples came from the ongoing ImmuneRACE study (first 160 participants) plus 1,254 subjects from 6 global collaborators. The dataset comprised deeply sampled blood TCRbeta repertoires from subjects exposed to, actively infected with, or recovered from COVID-19.

The CDR3 covers 17 residues, taking in both the cysteine and the phenylalanine. Left in the record is the CDR3 DNA by itself, 51 bases read in frame from the first base. The germline V gene (reference sequence) supplies CDR1 LNHDA and CDR2 SQIVND. The germline V and J ends show losses of 4 bases and 0 bases respectively, and no gene match explains 9 bases of the junction. Each collaborating institution followed its own protocols to collect whole blood in K2EDTA tubes. For TCRbeta analysis, collaborator samples were shipped as frozen whole blood, as isolated PBMCs, or as DNA extracted from either sample type. Results the study describes overall, beyond this receptor: The quantity of clinical and demographic metadata differed by source and by participant and was supplied without curation.

This clone was detected once. Its antigen is currently not known. There are no base qualities to consult, and no much larger clone falls within one base. The immunoSEQ Assay, a bias-controlled multiplex PCR, was used to amplify TCRbeta CDR3 regions from genomic DNA. The authors processed their data as follows. Within the assay, amplification of reference gene primers was used to estimate how many nucleated cells each sample contained. To quantify the absolute abundance of each unique TCRbeta CDR3 rearrangement, sequence reads were collapsed and filtered. For each sample, productive Simpson clonality was calculated as the square root of Simpson's diversity index across productive rearrangements. The immuneACCESS repertoire file appears here via TCRdb, limited to in-frame rearrangements. These files lack a portion of the clones; in checked studies, under half of the deficit traces to unresolved V genes, and the cause of the others is not known. V, J and clone size are those of that table, while D and trimming were read from the DNA. The sample table records around 40,000 clones; just under 80% of these occur just once. The ten largest account for 38% of the sample.

The receptor comes from a man older than 75 with active or convalescent COVID-19. In this chain, TRBV19 is recombined with TRBJ2-1; the central 7 bases match TRBD1. The sample was peripheral blood. The bases are TGTGCCAGTAGTAGGTCAGGGGGTCTAGACTCCTACAATGAGCAGTTCTTC. This translates into CASSRSGGLDSYNEQFF.